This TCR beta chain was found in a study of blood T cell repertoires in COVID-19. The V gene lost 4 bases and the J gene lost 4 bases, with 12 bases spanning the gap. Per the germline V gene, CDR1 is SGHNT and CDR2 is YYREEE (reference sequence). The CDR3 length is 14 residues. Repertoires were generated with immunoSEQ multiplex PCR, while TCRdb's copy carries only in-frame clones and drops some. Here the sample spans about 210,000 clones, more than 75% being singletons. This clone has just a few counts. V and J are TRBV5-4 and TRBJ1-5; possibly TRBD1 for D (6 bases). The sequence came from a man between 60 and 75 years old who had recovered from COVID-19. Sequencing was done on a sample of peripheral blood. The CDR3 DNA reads TGTGCCAGCAGCCTACAGGGATCGAATCAGCCCCAGCATTTT. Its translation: CASSLQGSNQPQHF.